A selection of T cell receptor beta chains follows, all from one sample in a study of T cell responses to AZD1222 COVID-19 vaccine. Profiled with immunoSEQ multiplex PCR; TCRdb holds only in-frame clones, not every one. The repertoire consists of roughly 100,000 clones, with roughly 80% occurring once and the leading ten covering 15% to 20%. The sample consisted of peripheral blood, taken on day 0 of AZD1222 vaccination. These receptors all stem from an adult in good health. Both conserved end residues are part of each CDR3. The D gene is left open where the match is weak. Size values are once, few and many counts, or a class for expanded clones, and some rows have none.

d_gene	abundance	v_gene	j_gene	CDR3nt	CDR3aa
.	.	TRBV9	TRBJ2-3	TGTGCCAGCAGCGTCGAGATGGGGTGGGATACGCAGTATTTT	CASSVEMGWDTQYF
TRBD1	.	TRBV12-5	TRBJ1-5	TGTGCTAGTGGTTTGGTTACATCCGGGACAGGGGCGGCCTATAGCAATCAGCCCCAGCATTTT	CASGLVTSGTGAAYSNQPQHF
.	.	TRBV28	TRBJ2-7	TGTGCCAGCAGTTCATCCCCGCCCAGGAACTACGAGCAGTACTTC	CASSSSPPRNYEQYF
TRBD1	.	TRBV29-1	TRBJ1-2	TGCATCACCGTTGGACAGGGGGCAGGTGGCTACACCTTC	CITVGQGAGGYTF
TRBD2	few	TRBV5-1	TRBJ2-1	TGCGCCAGCAGCCTCTCCGGGACTAGCGGCAGTGAGCAGTTCTTC	CASSLSGTSGSEQFF
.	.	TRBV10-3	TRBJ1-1	TGTGCCATCAGAGACCAGGGAGACACTGAAGCTTTCTTT	CAIRDQGDTEAFF
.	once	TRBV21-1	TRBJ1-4	TGTGCCAGCAGCAAGAGGGGTTTGAGCGAAAAACTGTTTTTT	CASSKRGLSEKLFF
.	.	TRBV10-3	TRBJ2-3	TGTGCCATCAGTACAACCACAGATACGCAGTATTTT	CAISTTTDTQYF
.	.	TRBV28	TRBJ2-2	TGTGCCAGCAGTCTCAGGAGCTGGAACACCGGGGAGCTGTTTTTT	CASSLRSWNTGELFF
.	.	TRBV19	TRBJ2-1	TGTGCCAGTAGTCCCCATGCAGACAGAAATGAGCAGTTCTTC	CASSPHADRNEQFF
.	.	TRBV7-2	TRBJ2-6	TGTGCCAGCAGCTTGCAAGGACAGCCTAGGGGGGCCAACGTCCTGACTTTC	CASSLQGQPRGANVLTF
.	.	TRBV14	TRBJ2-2	TGTGCCAGCAGACAGGGACTTACTAACACCGGGGAGCTGTTTTTT	CASRQGLTNTGELFF
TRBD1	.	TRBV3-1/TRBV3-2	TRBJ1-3	TGTGCCAGCAGTCGACAGGGGGCCGTGGCGAACACCATATATTTT	CASSRQGAVANTIYF
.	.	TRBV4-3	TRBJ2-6	TGCGCCAGCAGCCTTGAATTTAGATCTGGGGCCAACGTCCTGACTTTC	CASSLEFRSGANVLTF
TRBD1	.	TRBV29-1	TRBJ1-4	TGCAGCGTTGACGCCGGGACAGGGACTGAAAAACTGTTTTTT	CSVDAGTGTEKLFF
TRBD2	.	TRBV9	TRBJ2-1	TGTGCCAGCAGCGTAGCCCCCAGCGGGGGGGCGGGTGACAATGAGCAGTTCTTC	CASSVAPSGGAGDNEQFF
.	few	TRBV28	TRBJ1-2	TGTGCCAGCAGTGGATCCGTCTATGGCTACACCTTC	CASSGSVYGYTF
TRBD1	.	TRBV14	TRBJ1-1	TGTGCCAGCAGCCAGAACAGGGGGTCAGAAGCTTTCTTT	CASSQNRGSEAFF
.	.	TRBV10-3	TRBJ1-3	TGTGCCGTCCGACCCAATATTATCACGAGTGGAAACACCATATATTTT	CAVRPNIITSGNTIYF
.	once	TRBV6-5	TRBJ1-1	TGTGCCAGCAGTTATGTGGGCGCGGACACTGAAGCTTTCTTT	CASSYVGADTEAFF
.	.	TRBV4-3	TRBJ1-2	TGCGCCAGCAGCCCCGGGACCAAGGGCGGCTACACCTTC	CASSPGTKGGYTF
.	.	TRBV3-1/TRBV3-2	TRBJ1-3	TGTGCCACCACTCCAAGCTCTGGAAACACCATATATTTT	CATTPSSGNTIYF
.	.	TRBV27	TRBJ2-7	TGTGCCAGCAGTTTCGGGGGGAGGGGGGAGCAGTACTTC	CASSFGGRGEQYF
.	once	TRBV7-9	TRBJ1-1	TGTGCCAGCAGCCAAGACCGATTTGTGACTGAAGCTTTCTTT	CASSQDRFVTEAFF
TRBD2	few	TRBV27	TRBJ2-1	TGTGCCAGCAGGCAGCGGGAGGGCCTCAATGAGCAGTTCTTC	CASRQREGLNEQFF
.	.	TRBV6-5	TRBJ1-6	TGTGCCAGCAGTACCCCAGTGGGGTATAATTCACCCCTCCACTTT	CASSTPVGYNSPLHF
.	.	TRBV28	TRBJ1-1	TGTGCCAGCAGTTGGGCGGACAAGGGAGCTTTCTTT	CASSWADKGAFF
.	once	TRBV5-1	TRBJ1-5	TGCGCCAGCAGCCGGGACCTAAATCAGCCCCAGCATTTT	CASSRDLNQPQHF
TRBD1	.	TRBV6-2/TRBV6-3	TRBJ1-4	TGTGCCAGCAGCGATCAGGGGGCTAGAACTAATGAAAAACTGTTTTTT	CASSDQGARTNEKLFF
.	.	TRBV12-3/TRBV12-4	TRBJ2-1	TGTGCCAGCAGGACGACAGTGGAGCAGTTCTTC	CASRTTVEQFF
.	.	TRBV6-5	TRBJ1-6	TGTGCCAGCACCCAGCTCGGCTCCTATAATTCACCCCTCCACTTT	CASTQLGSYNSPLHF
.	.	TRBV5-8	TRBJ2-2	TGTGCTGTCTGGACAGTTAACACCGGGGAGCTGTTTTTT	CAVWTVNTGELFF
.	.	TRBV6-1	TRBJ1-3	TGTGCCAGCAGTGACCCGACAAAGTCTGGAAACACCATATATTTT	CASSDPTKSGNTIYF
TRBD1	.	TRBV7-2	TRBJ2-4	TGTGCCAGCAGCTTAGCGGGACAGATAAACATTCAGTACTTC	CASSLAGQINIQYF
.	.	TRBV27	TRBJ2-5	TGTGCCAGCAGTTCCGCCAATGGGGAGACCCAGTACTTC	CASSSANGETQYF
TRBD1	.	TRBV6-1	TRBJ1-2	TGTGCCAGCAGTGGAAGAGGGGCAGGGGGTTTATATGGCTACACCTTC	CASSGRGAGGLYGYTF
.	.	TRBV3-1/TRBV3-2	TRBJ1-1	TGTGCCAGCAGCTCTCGGGACAAGGGGACTGAAGCTTTCTTT	CASSSRDKGTEAFF
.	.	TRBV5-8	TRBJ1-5	TGTGCCAGCAGCGGGGGGTGGTTGGGCTCCCGGCAGCCCCAGCATTTT	CASSGGWLGSRQPQHF
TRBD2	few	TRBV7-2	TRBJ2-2	TGTGCCAGCAGCTTCATCGCGGGGGGCGGCGGGGAGCTGTTTTTT	CASSFIAGGGGELFF
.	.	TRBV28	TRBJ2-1	TGTGCCAGCAGTTTTGGGGGAGTTGGCAATGAGCAGTTCTTC	CASSFGGVGNEQFF
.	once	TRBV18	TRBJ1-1	TGTGCCAGCTCAGCTACAGGGAACACTGAAGCTTTCTTT	CASSATGNTEAFF
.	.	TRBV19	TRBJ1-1	TGTGCCAGTAGACAGAGGACAGCCATGAACACTGAAGCTTTCTTT	CASRQRTAMNTEAFF
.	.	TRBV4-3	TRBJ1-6	TGCGCCAGCAGCCAGACGGACGTTAATAATTCACCCCTCCACTTT	CASSQTDVNNSPLHF
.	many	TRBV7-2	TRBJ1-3	TGTGCCAGCAGTTTACGTCCCAAGGACACCATATATTTT	CASSLRPKDTIYF
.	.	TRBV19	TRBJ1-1	TGTGCCAGCAGCCTGGTCGGAGGTGGCGCTGAAGCTTTCTTT	CASSLVGGGAEAFF